A single sample is the source of the 8 T cell receptor beta chains below, sequenced in a study of T cell repertoires in cytomegalovirus infection. TCRdb reprocessed the reads via MiXCR and lists one record per CDR3 protein. The sample consists of under 800,000 distinct CDR3 sequences, 24% of them appearing once. The sequenced material came from CD8+ T cells from PBMCs. The source is a human donor in good health (CMV status not recorded). Some clones in this sample may be carry-over from other donors' samples.

This clonotype was detected many times. V and J are TRBV7-9 and TRBJ2-5; 10 nucleotides match TRBD1. Germline loops: CDR1 SEHNR, CDR2 FQNEAQ (reference sequence). This CDR3 is 17 amino acids long. Trimming took 4 bases from V and 5 from J; bases not matched to a gene: 13. CDR3 in amino acids: CASSSTFRDRGWETQYF. The DNA for the CDR3 is TGTGCCAGCAGCTCGACCTTCCGGGACAGGGGATGGGAGACCCAGTACTTC.

This clonotype appeared many times. The gene calls are TRBV7-2 and TRBJ2-7; TRBD2 matches at 11 bases. This CDR3 has 14 amino acids. Germline loops: CDR1 SGHTA, CDR2 FQGNSA. Unmatched junction bases numbered 6, after V lost 5 bases and J lost 6 bases. This chain's CDR3 is CASSVSGGATEQYV. CDR3 in DNA: TGTGCCAGCAGCGTTAGCGGGGGGGCGACCGAGCAGTACGTC.

This chain uses TRBV6-4 with TRBJ2-7, with D unresolved. This CDR3 contains 13 residues. Germline CDR1 reads MRHNA; CDR2 reads SNTAGT. Trimming took 4 bases from V and 1 from J, leaving 8 bases between them. The CDR3 sequence: CASSASGSYEQYV. The CDR3 nucleotides read TGTGCCAGCAGTGCCTCCGGGTCCTACGAGCAGTACGTC.

The sample holds a few counts of this clonotype. The gene calls are TRBV9 and TRBJ1-5, with D maybe TRBD1 (5 bases). V shed 0 bases and J shed 4 bases, with 11 bases lying between them. This CDR3 has 15 amino acids. Germline CDR1 and CDR2: SGDLS and YYNGEE. The chain's CDR3 is CASSVAGTDNQPQHF. The DNA of the CDR3 is TGTGCCAGCAGCGTAGCTGGGACTGATAATCAGCCCCAGCATTTT.

This clonotype showed up just a few times. The chain links TRBV3-1 to TRBJ2-7; D remains ambiguous. The V and J ends lost 0 bases and 3 bases respectively, with 9 bases between them. The CDR3 extends over 14 amino acids. The germline V gene encodes CDR1 LGHDT and CDR2 YNNKEL (reference sequence). The CDR3 region is CASSQEYWDYEQYF. The CDR3 nucleotides read TGTGCCAGCAGCCAAGAATATTGGGACTACGAGCAGTACTTC.

The gene calls are TRBV12-3 or TRBV12-4 and TRBJ2-3; D gene ambiguous. CDR3 length: 15 amino acids. The ends were cut back, 6 bases at V and 4 bases at J, with 17 bases in the middle. CDR3 region: CASRSHRHRADTQYF. DNA of the CDR3: TGTGCCAGCAGGAGCCATCGGCACCGCGCAGATACGCAGTATTTT.

The table lists this clonotype with a few counts. The genes are TRBV6-2 or TRBV6-3 and TRBJ2-1; perhaps TRBD2 as D (5 bases). V lost 6 bases and J lost 5, with 11 bases in between. The CDR3 loop spans 13 amino acids. Germline values: CDR1 MNHEY, CDR2 SVGEGT. The CDR3 region has the DNA TGTGCCAGCAGCTCCGGGGTGGACAATGAGCAGTTCTTC. It encodes CASSSGVDNEQFF.

This clonotype has a handful of counts. The chain combines TRBV12-3 or TRBV12-4 with TRBJ2-2; D is undetermined. V gave up 2 bases and J gave up 2 bases, with 18 bases separating them. The CDR3 extends over 18 amino acids. CDR3 nucleotides: TGTGCCAGCAGTTTAATGGGCAGGTGGACGCCAAACACCGGGGAGCTGTTTTTT. The encoded protein is CASSLMGRWTPNTGELFF.